A selection of T cell receptor beta chains follows, all from one sample in a study of CD8 T cells in Susac syndrome. TCRdb recomputed calls from the immunoSEQ multiplex PCR reads with MiXCR, one row per CDR3 protein. The sample includes 150,000 to 200,000 distinct CDR3 sequences, 90% to 96% seen only once; the top ten take about 0.12%. Sequenced: CD4+ T cells from PBMCs. The source is a human donor with Susac syndrome. Each CDR3 is given with its conserved first and last residue. A D gene is named only where the DNA matches it firmly. Rows may omit the clone size; those that give it use once, few, many or a size class.

CASSYSAGLATYEQYF,TGTGCCAGCAGTTACTCGGCCGGCCTAGCGACATACGAGCAGTACTTC,TRBJ2-7,NA,TRBV6-5,16,NA
CASSVGLDQTQYF,TGTGCCAGCAGCGTAGGGCTCGACCAGACCCAGTACTTC,TRBJ2-5,NA,TRBV9,13,NA
CASSPWRGVSNYGYTF,TGTGCCAGCAGTCCCTGGCGTGGGGTTAGTAACTATGGCTACACCTTC,TRBJ1-2,NA,TRBV27,16,NA
CSVGGGSGGTDTQYF,TGCAGCGTTGGAGGCGGGAGTGGTGGCACAGATACGCAGTATTTT,TRBJ2-3,NA,TRBV29-1,15,TRBD2
CASSLEISQPQHF,TGTGCCAGCAGCCTAGAGATCAGTCAGCCCCAGCATTTT,TRBJ1-5,NA,TRBV11-2,13,NA
CASKLGPGADTQYF,TGTGCCAGCAAACTAGGCCCGGGAGCAGATACGCAGTATTTT,TRBJ2-3,NA,TRBV5-4,14,NA
CSGSQVGQGLRQTQYF,TGCAGCGGCTCCCAGGTTGGGCAAGGCCTCCGACAGACCCAGTACTTC,TRBJ2-5,NA,TRBV29-1,16,NA
CASSVTALNYGYTF,TGTGCCAGCAGCGTAACAGCCCTAAACTATGGCTACACCTTC,TRBJ1-2,NA,TRBV9,14,NA
CSAASGGIGTQYF,TGCAGTGCGGCTAGCGGGGGTATAGGGACCCAGTACTTC,TRBJ2-5,NA,TRBV20-1,13,TRBD2
CASSLRTGYGYTF,TGTGCCAGCAGTCTCCGGACGGGATATGGCTACACCTTC,TRBJ1-2,NA,TRBV27,13,NA
CASSVGLDPAFQYF,TGTGCCAGCAGCGTTGGATTGGACCCCGCGTTTCAGTACTTC,TRBJ2-7,NA,TRBV5-6,14,NA
CSGDREGYEQYF,TGCAGTGGGGACCGGGAGGGCTACGAGCAGTACTTC,TRBJ2-7,NA,TRBV20-1,12,TRBD2
CASSLGSAENIQYF,TGCGCCAGCAGTCTGGGTAGCGCTGAAAACATTCAGTACTTC,TRBJ2-4,NA,TRBV5-1,14,NA
CASSWGRNTEAFF,TGTGCCAGCAGTTGGGGCAGGAACACTGAAGCTTTCTTT,TRBJ1-1,NA,TRBV2,13,NA
CASSQGAEANYGYTF,TGTGCCAGCAGCCAAGGTGCGGAAGCTAACTATGGCTACACCTTC,TRBJ1-2,NA,TRBV3-1,15,NA
CASSGTSFSHTDTQYF,TGTGCCAGCAGCGGGACTAGTTTTAGCCACACAGATACGCAGTATTTT,TRBJ2-3,NA,TRBV5-6,16,TRBD2
CAWSIWGRSTEAFF,TGTGCCTGGAGCATTTGGGGGCGAAGCACTGAAGCTTTCTTT,TRBJ1-1,NA,TRBV30,14,NA
CASTHGGGPNNEQFF,TGTGCCAGCACCCATGGGGGGGGACCAAATAATGAGCAGTTCTTC,TRBJ2-1,NA,TRBV7-2,15,TRBD2
CASTDLGGAGYTF,TGTGCCAGCACTGACCTCGGGGGTGCTGGCTACACCTTC,TRBJ1-2,once,TRBV6-5,13,NA